This T cell receptor (beta chain) was found in a study of T cell responses to AZD1222 COVID-19 vaccine. Whole-study findings and limits: Only 5 or 6 people who got AZD1222 tested seropositive at baseline. Close to half of spike-specific TCRs reportedly recognize unmutated variant regions. White British ancestry dominated among donors, who included more females, and clonal diversity was possibly underestimated.

The table came from immunoSEQ multiplex PCR; TCRdb's copy has only in-frame clones and leaves some out. Here the sample spans about 81,000 clones, about 86% being singletons. Trimming left V 3 bases short and J 8 bases short, with 16 bases between. The germline V gene has CDR1 MGHDK and CDR2 SYGVNS. The CDR3 has 15 residues. As regards this clone: Its target is unknown.

The rearrangement joins TRBV25-1 to TRBJ1-4; D is unclear. This sequence was found in an adult who received the AZD1222 COVID-19 vaccine. The sample here was peripheral blood, taken 28 days after the second AZD1222 dose. CDR3 nucleotides: TGTGCCAGCAGTGACACGAGAGGCTTAGGGGAAAAACTGTTTTTT. Its translation: CASSDTRGLGEKLFF.